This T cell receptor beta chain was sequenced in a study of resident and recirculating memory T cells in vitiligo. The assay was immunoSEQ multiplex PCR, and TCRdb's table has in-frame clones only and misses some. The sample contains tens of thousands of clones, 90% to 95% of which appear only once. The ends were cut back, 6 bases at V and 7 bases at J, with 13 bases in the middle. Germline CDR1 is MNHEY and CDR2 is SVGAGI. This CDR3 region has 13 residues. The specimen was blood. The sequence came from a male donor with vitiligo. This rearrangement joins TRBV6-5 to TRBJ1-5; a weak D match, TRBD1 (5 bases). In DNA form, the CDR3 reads TGTGCCAGCAGCTCCCAGGGCTGGCAGCCCCAGCATTTT. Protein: CASSSQGWQPQHF.